This T cell receptor (beta chain) was observed in a study of blood T cell repertoires in COVID-19. For the study at large: Some COVID-19 samples were acute and others convalescent; all came from the United States, Italy and Spain.

The CDR3 is 18 amino acids. V was cut by 0 bases and J by 0 bases, with 13 bases left in between. Germline V gives CDR1 SGHRS, CDR2 YFSETQ. This clone was recorded only once. Participants came from 20 to 25 US areas, aged about 18 to 89 years. TCRdb's copy holds only in-frame clones and misses some; the assay was immunoSEQ multiplex PCR. The sample yields just over 80,000 clones, around 89% seen once. The chain has TRBV5-1 and TRBJ2-6; D is possibly TRBD2 (6 bases). Sequenced: PBMCs or T cells enriched from blood (not recorded which). The TCR was taken from a woman between 50 and 59 years old with acute COVID-19. The CDR3 is CASSLALGGDSGANVLTF. DNA of the CDR3: TGCGCCAGCAGCTTGGCTCTAGGAGGGGACTCTGGGGCCAACGTCCTGACTTTC.